The entry below describes one TCR beta chain. This table comes from immunoSEQ multiplex PCR, and its TCRdb copy is limited to in-frame clones, with some not included. This repertoire shows around 130,000 clones, about 84% found once; its top ten account for about 3.9%. These data belong to a study of blood T cell repertoires in COVID-19. In the study overall: Samples taken during acute and convalescent COVID-19 were collected in the United States, Italy and Spain. Sources were T cells, B-cell-depleted T cells, or PBMCs; the material itself was cDNA or gDNA.

The CDR3 length is 20 residues. After removal of 4 bases from V and 2 bases from J, the junction contained 17 bases not matched to a gene. Germline V gene sequence: CDR1 MNHEY, CDR2 SVGEGT. V gene TRBV6-2 or TRBV6-3 combines with J gene TRBJ1-5, with TRBD1 identical over 10 bases. The source is a man between 60 and 75 years old with acute or convalescent COVID-19. Sequencing was carried out using peripheral blood. For the CDR3, the DNA is TGTGCCAGCAGTTCAAAGATACCCGGGACAGGGGAGTTCGGCAATCAGCCCCAGCATTTT. This encodes CASSSKIPGTGEFGNQPQHF.